The T cell receptor beta chain described here comes from a study of cytomegalovirus exposure and HLA in healthy donors. The CDR3 covers 11 residues. Trimming cost V 5 bases and J 5 bases, with 7 bases left between them. In germline, CDR1 is SGHRS, CDR2 YFSETQ. Use of 60 Vbeta and 13 Jbeta primers characterized the PCR. Measured with immunoSEQ multiplex PCR; TCRdb has only the in-frame clones, and not every one. This sample has roughly 180,000 clones, with 60% to 85% found just once. This TCR was recovered from a girl aged 5-17 years in good health and CMV-seropositive. The rearrangement links TRBV5-1 to TRBJ1-2; D is unclear. Source material: PBMCs. The CDR3 reads CASSSGYGYTF. The CDR3, as DNA: TGCGCCAGCAGTTCGGGGTATGGCTACACCTTC. The full variable domain, its missing parts supplied by reference TRBV5-1 and TRBJ1-2, is KAGVTQTPRYLIKTRGQQVTLSCSPISGHRSVSWYQQTPGQGLQFLFEYFSETQRNKGNFPGRFSGRQFSNSRSEMNVSTLELGDSALYLCASSSGYGYTFGSGTRLTVV.